This TCR beta chain was identified in a study of shared clonotypes between healthy human individuals. Whole-study findings and limits: Sampling used blood alone; tissue repertoires probably differ. Memory subsets generally showed smaller estimated richness than naive subsets did. Rarefaction showed sorted-subset sequencing was incomplete despite large depth.

Profiling relied on immunoSEQ multiplex PCR, and the TCRdb table lists in-frame clones only, not all of them. The table records 2 million to 2.5 million clones, 93% of them present only once. Comments on this clone: The antigen is not known.

Trimming removed 3 bases from V and 7 bases from J; junction bases left unmatched: 15. The germline V gene has CDR1 SGHTA and CDR2 FQGTGA. This CDR3 is 18 amino acids long. The TCR was taken from a young man in good health. Some clones in this sample may be carry-over from other donors' samples. The chain uses TRBV7-3 and TRBJ2-1; 10 nucleotides agree with TRBD2. Sequenced: naive CD4+ T cells from PBMCs. Stated subset: CD45RA+ positively selected. DNA of the CDR3: TGTGCCAGCAGCTTGTGGGGTCCCGGAGCGGGAGGGGAAAATGAGCAGTTCTTC. Translating gives CASSLWGPGAGGENEQFF.